This T cell receptor (beta chain) comes out of a study of cytomegalovirus exposure and HLA in healthy donors. Overall study results and limits: Per a later analysis, roughly 17,000 TCR beta sequences showed association with HLA alleles at 0.05 false discovery rate. Presence/absence comparisons presumed near-even sequencing depth among donors. The authors judged a highly shared variant cluster likely a sequencing artifact. For cytomegalovirus status, the classifier reportedly gave diagnoses with high specificity and sensitivity.

As concerns this clone: Its antigen is unknown.

It was with 60 Vbeta and 13 Jbeta primers that the PCR ran. This table comes from immunoSEQ multiplex PCR, and its TCRdb copy is limited to in-frame clones, with some not included. The table records around 99,000 clones, approximately 79% of them present only once. The source material was PBMCs. The source is a woman aged 40 to 49 in good health and CMV-seropositive.

The CDR3 bases are TGTGCCGGGACCAGGGCAGTCACGGGGACCCAGTACTTC. Translation: CAGTRAVTGTQYF. This chain uses TRBV30 with TRBJ2-5; possibly TRBD1 or TRBD2 for D (5 bases each). There are 13 residues in the CDR3. With 8 bases removed from V and 7 bases from J, the gap between germline ends came to 20 bases. Germline CDR1 reads GTSNPN; CDR2 reads SVGIG (reference sequence).